This T cell receptor beta chain comes out of a study of T cells after yellow fever vaccination. As concerns this clonotype: The antigen is unknown.

The length of the CDR3 is 11 residues. V lost 3 bases and J lost 5, with 5 bases in between. Germline V gene lookup returns CDR1 DFQATT and CDR2 SNEGSKA (reference sequence). Template switching with 5'RACE generated the TCR cDNA and added a universal primer site and UMIs. TCRdb processed the 5' RACE reads anew with MiXCR; each CDR3 protein has one entry. The data hold 250,000 to 400,000 distinct CDR3 sequences, with roughly 4.3% observed a single time. Broader study findings: Re-detected after boosting: most primary clones, almost 98% of CD4 and 88% of CD8.

The clonotype originates from a man younger than 30 who received the YFV17D yellow fever vaccine. The chain links TRBV20-1 to TRBJ1-5; D is undetermined. Sequenced material: PBMCs, taken 5 days after the yellow fever booster vaccination. The CDR3, as DNA: TGCAGTGCTAGCGGGGATCAGCCCCAGCATTTT. Encoded protein: CSASGDQPQHF.